This paragraph reports one T cell receptor (beta chain). The target antigen is unknown. Assay: immunoSEQ multiplex PCR; the TCRdb copy retains only in-frame clones and omits some. The sample consists of around 70,000 clones, roughly 85% of them appearing once. The CDR3 is made up of 14 amino acids. Germline CDR1 is MDHEN and CDR2 is SYDVKM. Trimming pared 6 bases from V and 2 bases from J, leaving 14 bases between. This sample was included in a study of T cell responses to AZD1222 COVID-19 vaccine. Study findings and constraints: Spike regions recognized by vaccine-associated CD4 TCRs spanned the protein, led by 160-218 and 743-854. Unmutated variant regions reportedly attract nearly half of all spike-specific TCRs.

The rearrangement uses TRBV28 and TRBJ2-7; D is unresolved. The receptor comes from an adult in good health. This material consisted of peripheral blood, taken on day 0 of AZD1222 vaccination. As DNA, the CDR3 is TGTGCCAGCAGAGGTCGGACGGCCCCCTACGAGCAGTACTTC. This codes for CASRGRTAPYEQYF.